These T cell receptor beta chains were read from a single sample in a study of CD8+ T cells in alopecia areata. The repertoire was sequenced with immunoSEQ multiplex PCR; TCRdb's copy has only in-frame clones and lacks some. The sample lists 80,000 to 95,000 clones, about 40% occurring once. This sample comprised CD8+ T cells sorted from blood, obtained at week 24, from a patient treated with tofacitinib. The receptor set was obtained from a human donor with alopecia areata. Each CDR3 is given with its conserved first and last residue.

>TRBJ2-1|TRBV18
CASFVGDSAKIF
>TRBJ1-1|TRBV7-8
CASSPRSVNTEAFF
>TRBJ2-7|TRBV5-1
CASSLEMGLAGYEQYF
>TRBJ2-5|TRBV27
CASSPPPAQYF
>TRBJ2-5|TRBV29-1
CSVVRVDPPYQETQYF
>TRBJ1-2|TRBV29-1
CSVGKMAGGARLGGYTF
>TRBJ2-3|TRBV9
CASSVGQFGTDTQYF
>TRBJ2-7|TRBV5-5
CASFGGITYEQYF
>TRBJ2-5|TRBV4-1
CASSQLYKVFETQYF
>TRBJ2-7|TRBV29-1
CSVEYPGPQGLYEQYF
>TRBJ1-1|TRBV7-9
CASSLGQGMNTEAFF
>TRBJ2-1|TRBV7-9
CASSLALAGNEQFF
>TRBJ2-4|TRBV4-2
CASSQGRGNIQYF
>TRBJ2-7|TRBV9
CASSVLTGGDEQYF
>TRBJ2-7|TRBV7-8
CASSQELVGSSYEQYF